The 5 T cell receptor beta chains below all came from one sample that was sequenced in a study of OX40 agonist ivuxolimab in advanced cancers. Sequencing was performed with immunoSEQ multiplex PCR; in TCRdb, only in-frame clones are kept and a portion is missing. The sample carries more than 80,000 clones, approximately 94% recorded once. Sequences were derived from CD4+ or CD8+ T cells sorted from blood, sampled in a trial of the OX40 agonist ivuxolimab. The receptors were sampled from an adult with an advanced solid tumor such as melanoma, head and neck, liver or kidney cancer.

The chain employs TRBV5-6 and TRBJ2-1, with 11 bases matching TRBD2. V shed 3 bases and J 4 bases; nucleotides not matched to a gene: 3. Per germline, CDR1 SGHDT and CDR2 YYEEEE. The length of the CDR3 is 15 residues. This CDR3 is CASSYGTSGYNEQFF. The CDR3 coding sequence is TGTGCCAGCAGCTACGGGACTAGCGGATACAATGAGCAGTTCTTC.

This chain links TRBV2 with TRBJ2-2; D may correspond to TRBD1 or TRBD2 (6 bases each). V lost 7 bases, J lost 7 bases, and 13 bases lay in between. This CDR3 region has 13 residues. Germline V lookup: CDR1 SNHLY, CDR2 FYNNEI. The CDR3 nucleotides are TGTGCCAGCATGATGGGGGGCCTCGGGGAGCTGTTTTTT. It specifies CASMMGGLGELFF.

The chain uses TRBV5-4 and TRBJ2-5; D is perhaps TRBD2 (6 bases). This CDR3 contains 15 residues. Per germline, CDR1 SGHNT and CDR2 YYREEE (reference sequence). Between the trimmed V and J ends, which lost 1 base and 3 bases, there was a span of 13 bases. CDR3 sequence: CASSLLAWGEETQYF. The CDR3 DNA sequence: TGTGCCAGCAGCTTGCTAGCATGGGGGGAAGAGACCCAGTACTTC. The full variable domain, with the rest looked up from reference TRBV5-4 and TRBJ2-5, is ETGVTQSPTHLIKTRGQQVTLRCSSQSGHNTVSWYQQALGQGPQFIFQYYREEENGRGNFPPRFSGLQFPNYSSELNVNALELDDSALYLCASSLLAWGEETQYFGPGTRLLVL.

The sample holds one count of this clone. The chain is built from TRBV2 and TRBJ2-3; 14 bases are shared with TRBD2. The CDR3 consists of 16 residues. The germline V gene encodes CDR1 SNHLY and CDR2 FYNNEI. Trimming cost V 5 bases and J 6 bases; bases outside gene matches: 7. DNA for the CDR3: TGTGCCAGCAGTAGACTAGCGGGAGGGACTGGGGATACGCAGTATTTT. This translates into CASSRLAGGTGDTQYF.

The chain combines TRBV10-1 with TRBJ2-5, with a tentative D call TRBD2 (6 bases). CDR1 is WNHNN and CDR2 is SYGVQD in the germline V gene (reference sequence). V was shortened by 9 bases and J by 0 bases, with 11 bases between the two germline ends. CDR3 length: 13 amino acids. The DNA for the CDR3 is TGCGCCAGGGGGACTGGCAACCAAGAGACCCAGTACTTC. This encodes CARGTGNQETQYF.